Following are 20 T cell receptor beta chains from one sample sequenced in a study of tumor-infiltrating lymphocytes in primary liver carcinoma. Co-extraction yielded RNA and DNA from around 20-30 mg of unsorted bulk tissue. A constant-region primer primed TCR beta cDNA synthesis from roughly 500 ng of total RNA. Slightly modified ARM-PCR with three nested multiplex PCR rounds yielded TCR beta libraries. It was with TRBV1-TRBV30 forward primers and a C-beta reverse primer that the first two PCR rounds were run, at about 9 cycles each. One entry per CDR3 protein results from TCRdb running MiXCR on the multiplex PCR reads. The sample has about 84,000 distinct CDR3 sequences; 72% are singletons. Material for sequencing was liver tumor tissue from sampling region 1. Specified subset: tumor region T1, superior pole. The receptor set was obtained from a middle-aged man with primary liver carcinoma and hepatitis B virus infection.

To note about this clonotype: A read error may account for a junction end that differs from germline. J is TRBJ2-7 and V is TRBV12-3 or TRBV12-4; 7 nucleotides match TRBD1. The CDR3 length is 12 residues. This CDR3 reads CASSIGGYGQYF. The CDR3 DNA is TGTGCCAGTTCGATAGGGGGCTACGGGCAGTACTTC.

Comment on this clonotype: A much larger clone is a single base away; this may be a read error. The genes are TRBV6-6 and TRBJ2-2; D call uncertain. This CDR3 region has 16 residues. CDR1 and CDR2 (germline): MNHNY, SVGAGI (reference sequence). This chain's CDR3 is CASNYTTDRNTGELFF. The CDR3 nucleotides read TGTGCCAGCAATTACACAACAGATAGAAACACCGGGGAGCTGTTTTTT.

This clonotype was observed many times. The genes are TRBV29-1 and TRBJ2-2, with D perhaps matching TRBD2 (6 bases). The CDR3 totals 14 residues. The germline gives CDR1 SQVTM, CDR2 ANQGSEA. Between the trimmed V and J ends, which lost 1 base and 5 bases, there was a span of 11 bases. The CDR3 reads CSVEVSGRTGELFF. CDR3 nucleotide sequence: TGCAGCGTTGAAGTGTCGGGGAGGACCGGGGAGCTGTTTTTT.

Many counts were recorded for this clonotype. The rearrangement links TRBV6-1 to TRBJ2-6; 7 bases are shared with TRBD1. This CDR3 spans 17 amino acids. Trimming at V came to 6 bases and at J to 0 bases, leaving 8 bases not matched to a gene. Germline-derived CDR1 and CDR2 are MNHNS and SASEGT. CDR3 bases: TGTGCCAGCAGGCGTAGACAGGGTTACTCTGGGGCCAACGTCCTGACTTTC. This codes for CASRRRQGYSGANVLTF.

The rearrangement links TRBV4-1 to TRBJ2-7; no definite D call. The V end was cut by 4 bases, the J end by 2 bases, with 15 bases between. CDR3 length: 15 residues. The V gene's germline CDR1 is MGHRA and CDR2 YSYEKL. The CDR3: CASSPCSLIPYEQYF. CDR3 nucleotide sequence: TGCGCCAGCAGCCCCTGCTCTTTGATCCCCTACGAGCAGTACTTC.

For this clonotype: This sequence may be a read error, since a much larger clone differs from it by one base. The CDR3 DNA sequence: TGTGCCAGCAGTCCGGAACAGGGGAGAGAGACCCAGTACTTC. Protein: CASSPEQGRETQYF. J is TRBJ2-5 and V is TRBV28, with TRBD1 identical over 7 bases. After removal of 5 bases from V and 4 bases from J, the junction contained 7 bases not matched to a gene. Germline CDR1 and CDR2: MDHEN and SYDVKM. The CDR3 is 14 amino acids.

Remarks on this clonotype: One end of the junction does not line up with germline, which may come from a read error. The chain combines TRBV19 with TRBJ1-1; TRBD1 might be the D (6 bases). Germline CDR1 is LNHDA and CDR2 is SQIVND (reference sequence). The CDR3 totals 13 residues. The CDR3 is CDSSITGTTEAFF. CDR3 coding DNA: TGTGACAGTAGTATAACAGGGACCACTGAAGCTTTCTTT.

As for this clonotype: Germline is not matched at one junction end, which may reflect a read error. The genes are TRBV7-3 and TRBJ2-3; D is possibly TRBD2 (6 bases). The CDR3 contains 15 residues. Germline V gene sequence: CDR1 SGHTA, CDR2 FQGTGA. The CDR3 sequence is CDSSLFMGGSDTQYF. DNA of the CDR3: TGTGACAGCAGCTTATTTATGGGAGGTTCAGATACGCAGTATTTT. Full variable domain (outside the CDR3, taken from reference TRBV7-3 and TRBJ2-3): GAGVSQTPSNKVTEKGKYVELRCDPISGHTALYWYRQSLGQGPEFLIYFQGTGAADDSGLPNDRFFAVRPEGSVSTLKIQRTERGDSAVYLCDSSLFMGGSDTQYFGPGTRLTVL.

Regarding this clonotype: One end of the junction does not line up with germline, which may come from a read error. CDR3 protein: CASSLGGRSSYNTPLHF. In DNA, the CDR3 is TGTGCGAGCAGCTTGGGGGGTAGGAGCTCCTATAATACACCCCTCCACTTT. This chain connects TRBV5-5 to TRBJ1-6; a possible D gene is TRBD1 (5 bases). The CDR3 is 17 residues long. CDR1 and CDR2 from the germline V gene are SGHKS and YYEKEE (reference sequence). The whole variable domain, remainder taken from reference TRBV5-5 and TRBJ1-6, is DAGVTQSPTHLIKTRGQQVTLRCSPISGHKSVSWYQQVLGQGPQFIFQYYEKEERGRGNFPDRFSARQFPNYSSELNVNALLLGDSALYLCASSLGGRSSYNTPLHFGNGTRLTVT.

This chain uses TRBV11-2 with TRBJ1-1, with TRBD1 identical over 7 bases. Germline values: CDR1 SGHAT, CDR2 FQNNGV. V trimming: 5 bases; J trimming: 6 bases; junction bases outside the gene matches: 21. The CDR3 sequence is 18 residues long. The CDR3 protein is CASSPGGRGAASDAEAFF. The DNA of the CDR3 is TGTGCCAGCAGCCCGGGAGGCAGGGGGGCGGCTAGCGACGCTGAAGCTTTCTTT.

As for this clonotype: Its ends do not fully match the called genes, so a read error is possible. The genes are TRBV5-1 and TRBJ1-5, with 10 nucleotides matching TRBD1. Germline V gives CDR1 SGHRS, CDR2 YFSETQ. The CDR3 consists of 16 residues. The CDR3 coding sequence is TGTGCCAGCGGCGCGACGGGGACAGGGGATGGCCAGTCCCAGCATTTT. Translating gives CASGATGTGDGQSQHF.

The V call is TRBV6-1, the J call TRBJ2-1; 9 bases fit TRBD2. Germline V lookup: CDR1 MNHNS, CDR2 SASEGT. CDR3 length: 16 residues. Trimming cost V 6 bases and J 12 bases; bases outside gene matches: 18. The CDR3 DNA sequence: TGTGCCAGCAGCGCTAATCCCGGGACTAGCAGGGGTGGGCAGTTCTTC. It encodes CASSANPGTSRGGQFF.

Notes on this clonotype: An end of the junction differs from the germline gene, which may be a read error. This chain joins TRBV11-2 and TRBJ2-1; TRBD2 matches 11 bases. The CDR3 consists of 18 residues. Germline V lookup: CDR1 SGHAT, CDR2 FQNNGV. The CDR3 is CPSSLGGVAGGPYNEQFF. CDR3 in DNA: TGTCCCAGCAGCTTAGGGGGAGTAGCGGGAGGGCCCTACAACGAGCAGTTCTTC.

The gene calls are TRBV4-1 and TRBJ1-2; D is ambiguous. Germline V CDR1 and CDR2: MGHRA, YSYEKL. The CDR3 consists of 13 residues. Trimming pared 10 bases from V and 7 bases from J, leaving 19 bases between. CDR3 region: CANRQDVGSGYTF. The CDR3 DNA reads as TGCGCCAACCGCCAAGATGTGGGCTCTGGCTACACCTTC.

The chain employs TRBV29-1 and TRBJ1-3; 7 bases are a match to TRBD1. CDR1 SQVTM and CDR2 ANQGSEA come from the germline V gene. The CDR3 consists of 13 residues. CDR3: CIVGDSGRDTIYF. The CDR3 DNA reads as TGCATCGTGGGGGACAGCGGTCGGGACACCATATATTTT.

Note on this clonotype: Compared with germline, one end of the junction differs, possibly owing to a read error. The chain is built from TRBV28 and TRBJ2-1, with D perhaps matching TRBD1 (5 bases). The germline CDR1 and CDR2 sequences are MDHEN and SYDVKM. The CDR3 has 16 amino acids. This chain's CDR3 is CACSPDSPSSYNEQFF. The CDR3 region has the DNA TGTGCCTGCAGTCCTGACAGTCCCAGCTCCTACAATGAGCAGTTCTTC. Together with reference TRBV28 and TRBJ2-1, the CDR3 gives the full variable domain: DVKVTQSSRYLVKRTGEKVFLECVQDMDHENMFWYRQDPGLGLRLIYFSYDVKMKEKGDIPEGYSVSREKKERFSLILESASTNQTSMYLCACSPDSPSSYNEQFFGPGTRLTVL.

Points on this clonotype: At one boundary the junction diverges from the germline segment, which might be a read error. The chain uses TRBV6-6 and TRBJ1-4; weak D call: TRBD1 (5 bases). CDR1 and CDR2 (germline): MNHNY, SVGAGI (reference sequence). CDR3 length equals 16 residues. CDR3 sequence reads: CVSSYLRAGRSEKLFF. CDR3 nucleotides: TGTGTCAGCAGTTACCTCCGGGCAGGGAGAAGTGAAAAACTGTTTTTT.

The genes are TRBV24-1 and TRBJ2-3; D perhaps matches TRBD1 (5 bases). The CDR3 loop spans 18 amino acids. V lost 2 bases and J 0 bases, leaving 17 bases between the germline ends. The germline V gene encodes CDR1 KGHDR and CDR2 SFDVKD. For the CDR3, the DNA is TGTGCCACCAGTGATTCCTCCCCCCTACAGGCCAGCACAGATACGCAGTATTTT. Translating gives CATSDSSPLQASTDTQYF.

The CDR3 nucleotides are TGTGCCAGCAGCCAAGTCGAGGGTGGCTATGGCTACACCTTC. This sequence encodes CASSQVEGGYGYTF. The chain employs TRBV14 and TRBJ1-2; D gene ambiguous. V was shortened by 1 base and J by 4 bases, with 10 bases between the two germline ends. Germline CDR1 reads SGHDN; CDR2 reads FVKESK. This CDR3 is 14 amino acids long.

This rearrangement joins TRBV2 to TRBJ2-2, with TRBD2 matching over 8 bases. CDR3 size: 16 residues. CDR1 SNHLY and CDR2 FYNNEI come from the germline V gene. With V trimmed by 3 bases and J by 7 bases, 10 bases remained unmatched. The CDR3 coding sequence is TGTGCCAGCAGTGAGACGCAGCGGGAGTTGTGCGGGGAGCTGTTTTTT. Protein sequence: CASSETQRELCGELFF.